Listed below are T cell receptor beta chains from one sample, sequenced in a study of CD8+ T cells in alopecia areata. Sequencing used immunoSEQ multiplex PCR; TCRdb keeps in-frame clones, though not all of them. The table records about 97,000 clones, 41% of them present only once. The sample consisted of CD4+ T cells sorted from blood. These receptors came from a human donor with alopecia areata. CDR3s include the opening cysteine and the closing phenylalanine or tryptophan. A D gene is named only where the DNA matches it firmly. Size values are once, few and many counts, or a class for expanded clones, and some rows have none.

V,J,D,size,DNA,CDR3
TRBV2,TRBJ2-7,NA,few,TGTGCCAGCAGTGATGAGAGAACCTACGAGCAGTACTTC,CASSDERTYEQYF
TRBV5-5,TRBJ2-7,TRBD1,NA,TGTGCCAGCAGCACGGCCGGGACAGGGATCGAGCAGTACTTC,CASSTAGTGIEQYF
TRBV27,TRBJ2-7,TRBD2,NA,TGTGCCAGCAAGCTAGCGGGATACCGGAGCGACGAGCAGTACTTC,CASKLAGYRSDEQYF
TRBV4-3,TRBJ1-2,NA,once,TGCGCCAGCAGCCAAGAACCCGGAAGCTATGGCTACACCTTC,CASSQEPGSYGYTF
TRBV29-1,TRBJ2-7,NA,few,TGCAGCGTAAGTCAGCGGAAAAACTCCTACGAGCAGTACTTC,CSVSQRKNSYEQYF
TRBV30,TRBJ2-7,TRBD2,NA,TGTGCCTGGAGTCGGACTAGTCAACCCTACGAGCAGTACTTC,CAWSRTSQPYEQYF
TRBV23-1,TRBJ1-5,TRBD1,few,TGCGCCAGCAGTCAATCAGGGGGCGCGGATGGCGATGTCAGCAATCAGCCCCAGCATTTT,CASSQSGGADGDVSNQPQHF
TRBV28,TRBJ2-6,TRBD2,NA,TGTGCCAGCGAGCGGGAGGGCCGCTCTGGGGCCAACGTCCTGACTTTC,CASEREGRSGANVLTF
TRBV18,TRBJ2-3,TRBD2,few,TGTGCCAGCTCACCGTCTAGCGGACTCTCCACAGATACGCAGTATTTT,CASSPSSGLSTDTQYF
TRBV6-5,TRBJ2-1,NA,NA,TGTGCCAGCAGTCGCCCGGGGCAGGGGAGGAATGAGCAGTTCTTC,CASSRPGQGRNEQFF
TRBV30,TRBJ1-4,NA,NA,TGTGCCTGGAGTACCAGCGCAACTAATGAAAAACTGTTTTTT,CAWSTSATNEKLFF
TRBV5-1,TRBJ2-7,TRBD1,once,TGCGCCAGGACAGGGGCCCCCTACGAGCAGTACTTC,CARTGAPYEQYF
TRBV29-1,TRBJ2-1,TRBD2,NA,TGCAGCGTTGAACGGTATCGGACTAGCGGCAACAATGAGCAGTTCTTC,CSVERYRTSGNNEQFF
TRBV15,TRBJ2-5,TRBD2,few,TGTGCCACCAGCAGACTGGTCGGGACTAGCGGACAAGAGACCCAGTACTTC,CATSRLVGTSGQETQYF
TRBV2,TRBJ2-1,TRBD2,NA,TGTGCCAGGAGGCGGGGGGGGTCCTACAATGAGCAGTTCTTC,CARRRGGSYNEQFF
TRBV5-1,TRBJ2-2,NA,NA,TGCGCCAGCAGCTTGGTACCGGACAGCATGATATCGGGCGGGGAGCTGTTTTTT,CASSLVPDSMISGGELFF
TRBV6-5,TRBJ2-5,NA,NA,TGTGCCAGCAGTTACTCCAGCGGAGGGGTCGAGACCCAGTACTTC,CASSYSSGGVETQYF
TRBV29-1,TRBJ2-7,NA,NA,TGCAGCGTTGTCACAGCTAACTCCTACGAGCAGTACTTC,CSVVTANSYEQYF
TRBV5-1,TRBJ2-1,TRBD1,NA,TGCGCCAGCAGCTTGGAGGGGACAGGGGGTTACAATGAGCAGTTCTTC,CASSLEGTGGYNEQFF
TRBV18,TRBJ1-1,NA,NA,TGTGCCAGCTCGCTCCTGACAGGCGAGAACACTGAAGCTTTCTTT,CASSLLTGENTEAFF
TRBV30,TRBJ2-1,NA,NA,TGTGCCTGGAGTGTACAGGGCGGTGAGCAGTTCTTC,CAWSVQGGEQFF
TRBV29-1,TRBJ2-1,TRBD1,few,TGCAGCGTGGACAGGGGGAGCGGTGAGCAGTTCTTC,CSVDRGSGEQFF
TRBV5-6,TRBJ2-7,TRBD1,few,TGTGCCAGCAGCGCCGGGACAGGGGGAAACTACGAGCAGTACTTC,CASSAGTGGNYEQYF
TRBV4-1,TRBJ2-7,NA,NA,TGCGCCAGCAGCCAAGACGTGGGGCTGGTCTACGAGCAGTACTTC,CASSQDVGLVYEQYF
TRBV30,TRBJ1-3,NA,few,TGTGCCTTAGGCACTATCCCAGGAAACACCATATATTTT,CALGTIPGNTIYF
TRBV6-1,TRBJ2-4,TRBD2,NA,TGTGCCAGCAAATTGGGGGGGTCCAAAAACATTCAGTACTTC,CASKLGGSKNIQYF
TRBV5-1,TRBJ2-4,NA,few,TGCGCCAGCGCGCCGGGGCGCGGGTCCAAAAACATTCAGTACTTC,CASAPGRGSKNIQYF
TRBV5-1,TRBJ2-7,NA,NA,TGCGCCAGCAGCTTGGGGGACGAGCAGTACTTC,CASSLGDEQYF
TRBV7-2,TRBJ2-5,NA,NA,TGTGCCAGCAGCTTAGGGGGGCTCCAGGAGACCCAGTACTTC,CASSLGGLQETQYF
TRBV4-3,TRBJ1-2,TRBD1,NA,TGCGCCAGCAGCCTACGACAGGGTGGCGGCTACACCTTC,CASSLRQGGGYTF
TRBV6-6,TRBJ2-5,NA,NA,TGTGCCAGCAGTTACCGACAGTATCAGACCCAGTACTTC,CASSYRQYQTQYF
TRBV6-1,TRBJ2-7,TRBD1,NA,TGTGCCAGTGCCTCCGGGACAGGGGTTTACGAGCAGTACTTC,CASASGTGVYEQYF
TRBV18,TRBJ2-3,NA,NA,TGTGCCAGCTCACGTGGAGGGACAGAGATCACAGATACGCAGTATTTT,CASSRGGTEITDTQYF
TRBV18,TRBJ2-7,NA,few,TGTGCCAGCTCACCATCCGGCAGTACAAGGGGCTCCTACGAGCAGTACTTC,CASSPSGSTRGSYEQYF
TRBV5-4,TRBJ2-3,TRBD2,NA,TGTGCCAGCAGCCCAGGACTAGCGGGGGGAGGTACGCAGTATTTT,CASSPGLAGGGTQYF
TRBV4-1,TRBJ2-3,TRBD2,few,TGCGCCAGCAGCCAAGAAGGACGGGGGGGCACAGATACGCAGTATTTT,CASSQEGRGGTDTQYF
TRBV6-5,TRBJ1-1,NA,NA,TGTGCCAGCAGTTACCGAGGACAGACCAGAAGCGAAGCTTTCTTT,CASSYRGQTRSEAFF
TRBV27,TRBJ2-5,NA,few,TGTGCCAGCAGAGCTAGCAGCCAAGAGACCCAGTACTTC,CASRASSQETQYF
TRBV18,TRBJ1-2,NA,NA,TGTGCCAGCTCACCATCCTTCAACAGGGCTAACTATGGCTACACCTTC,CASSPSFNRANYGYTF
TRBV15,TRBJ1-5,NA,few,TGTGCCACCAGCAGAGACCCCTTTTCTGGAGTTCAGCCCCAGCATTTT,CATSRDPFSGVQPQHF
TRBV4-1,TRBJ2-1,NA,NA,TGCGCCAGCAGCCAAGATGTGGGAGCGATGAATGAGCAGTTCTTC,CASSQDVGAMNEQFF
TRBV18,TRBJ1-1,NA,NA,TGTGCCAGCTCCCAGGCGGGGGCTGGGGCTGAAGCTTTCTTT,CASSQAGAGAEAFF
TRBV6-5,TRBJ2-5,TRBD1,NA,TGTGCCAGCAGAAAAGACAGGGGAATAGAGACCCAGTACTTC,CASRKDRGIETQYF